This note documents a single TCR beta chain sequence. The entry originates in a study of cytotoxic CD8 clonotypes in ibrutinib-treated CLL. Per the germline V gene, CDR1 is SGHNT and CDR2 is YYREEE (reference sequence). The CDR3 length is 14 residues. Trimming cost V 2 bases and J 5 bases, with 13 bases left between them. Profiled with immunoSEQ multiplex PCR; TCRdb holds only in-frame clones, not every one. The profile covers approximately 130,000 clones, with 84% appearing a single time and about 3.5% taken by the ten largest. This specimen was PBMCs, taken after 24 months of ibrutinib treatment. The sequence was obtained from a human donor with chronic lymphocytic leukemia. This chain connects TRBV5-4 to TRBJ2-5; tentative D call: TRBD2 (5 bases). CDR3 region: CASSLPGSVETQYF. The CDR3 coding sequence is TGTGCCAGCAGCTTACCGGGTAGCGTGGAGACCCAGTACTTC.